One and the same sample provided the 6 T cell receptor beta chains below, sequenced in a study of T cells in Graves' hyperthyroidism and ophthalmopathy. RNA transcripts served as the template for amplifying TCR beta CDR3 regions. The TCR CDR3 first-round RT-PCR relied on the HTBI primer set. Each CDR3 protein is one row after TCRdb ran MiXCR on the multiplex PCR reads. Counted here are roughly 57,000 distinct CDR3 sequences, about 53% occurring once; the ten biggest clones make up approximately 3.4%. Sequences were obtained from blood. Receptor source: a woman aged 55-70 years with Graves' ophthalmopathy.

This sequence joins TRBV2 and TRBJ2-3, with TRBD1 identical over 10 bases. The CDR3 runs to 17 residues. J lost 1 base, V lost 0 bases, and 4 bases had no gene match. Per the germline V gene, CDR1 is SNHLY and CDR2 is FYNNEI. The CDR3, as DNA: TGTGCCAGCAGTGAAGCGCGGGGGACAGGGGGCACAGATACGCAGTATTTT. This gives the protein CASSEARGTGGTDTQYF.

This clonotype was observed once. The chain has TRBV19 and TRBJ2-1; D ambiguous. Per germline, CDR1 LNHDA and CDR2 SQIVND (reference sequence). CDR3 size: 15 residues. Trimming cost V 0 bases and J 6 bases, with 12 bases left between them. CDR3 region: CASSIEDGYSNEQFF. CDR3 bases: TGTGCCAGTAGTATAGAAGACGGATATAGCAATGAGCAGTTCTTC.

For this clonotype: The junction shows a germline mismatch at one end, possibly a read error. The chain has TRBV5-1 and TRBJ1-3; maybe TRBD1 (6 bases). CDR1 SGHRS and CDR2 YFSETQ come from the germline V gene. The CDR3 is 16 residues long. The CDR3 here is CASSTSGRGGGNTIYF. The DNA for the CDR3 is TGTGCCAGCAGCACGTCAGGCAGGGGAGGAGGAAACACCATATATTTT.

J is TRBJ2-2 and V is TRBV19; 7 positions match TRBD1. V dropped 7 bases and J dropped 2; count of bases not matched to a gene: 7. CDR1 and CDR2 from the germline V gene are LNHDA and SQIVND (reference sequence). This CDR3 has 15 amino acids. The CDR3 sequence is CASTLGQTNTGELFF. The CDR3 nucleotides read TGTGCCAGTACCCTGGGACAGACCAACACCGGGGAGCTGTTTTTT.

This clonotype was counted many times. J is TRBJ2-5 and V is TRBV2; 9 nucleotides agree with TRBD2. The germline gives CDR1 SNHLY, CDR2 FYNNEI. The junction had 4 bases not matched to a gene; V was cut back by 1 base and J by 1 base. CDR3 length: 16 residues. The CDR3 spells CASSEDLGLAQETQYF. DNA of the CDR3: TGTGCCAGCAGTGAAGACCTGGGACTAGCCCAAGAGACCCAGTACTTC.

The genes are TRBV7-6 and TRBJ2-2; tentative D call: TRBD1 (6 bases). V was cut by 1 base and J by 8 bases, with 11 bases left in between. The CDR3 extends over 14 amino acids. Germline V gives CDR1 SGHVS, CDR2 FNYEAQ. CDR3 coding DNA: TGTGCCAGCAGCTTAGGATCCGGGACAGGGGAGCTGTTTTTT. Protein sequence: CASSLGSGTGELFF.